This passage covers 21 T cell receptor beta chains from one sample sequenced in a study of shared clonotypes between healthy human individuals (dated by TCRdb to about 2020). Libraries were built with the immunoSEQ multiplex PCR assay. The clones in this table, taken by TCRdb from immuneACCESS, are in-frame only. Not every clone is retained; where verified, under half of the shortfall comes from an unresolved V gene, and the cause of the rest is unknown. The sample table lists about 680,000 clones, about 90% of them with a count of one. Roughly 22% of the sample lies in the top ten. CD8 naive samples consisted of CD45RO-negative cells that were positively selected for CCR7, yielding a CD45RA+CCR7+ population without TemRA cells. The specimen sequenced was naive CD8+ T cells sorted from blood. This sample's cell subset or site label indicates: CD45RA+CCR7+. The receptors were gathered from a man aged 30 to 45 in good health.

This clone was seen a few times. Other DNA sequences of this sample code for an identical CDR3. This rearrangement joins TRBV7-9 to TRBJ2-7; D is possibly TRBD2 (5 bases). The V gene's germline CDR1 is SEHNR and CDR2 FQNEAQ (reference sequence). The germline V and J ends were trimmed by 2 bases and 4 bases, with 6 bases remaining between them. The CDR3 spans 12 residues. The CDR3 spells CASSLRGYEQYF. The CDR3 DNA sequence: TGTGCCAGCAGCTTACGGGGTTACGAGCAGTACTTC.

In DNA, the CDR3 is TGTGCCAGCAGCCGTACCGAGGACAGTCACGAGCAGTACTTC. As protein: CASSRTEDSHEQYF. This chain links TRBV7-9 with TRBJ2-7; perhaps TRBD1 as D (6 bases). V was cut by 5 bases and J by 5 bases, with 16 bases left in between. The CDR3 totals 14 residues. Germline V gene sequence: CDR1 SEHNR, CDR2 FQNEAQ (reference sequence).

The table lists this clone with a count of one. This chain joins TRBV7-6 and TRBJ2-1, with D possibly matching TRBD2 (5 bases). This CDR3 region has 13 residues. The V end lost 5 bases, the J end lost 4 bases, and 9 bases lay between the germline ends. Germline CDR1 and CDR2: SGHVS and FNYEAQ. As DNA, the CDR3 is TGTGCCAGCAGCCGCCGAGGGTACAATGAGCAGTTCTTC. This encodes CASSRRGYNEQFF.

V is TRBV30 and J is TRBJ2-1; D remains unclear. Trimming pared 2 bases from V and 8 bases from J, leaving 7 bases between. CDR3 length equals 11 residues. From germline, CDR1 is GTSNPN and CDR2 SVGIG (reference sequence). The CDR3 bases are TGTGCCTGGAGTCTGAAGGATGAGCAGTTCTTC. Amino acid sequence: CAWSLKDEQFF.

The chain is built from TRBV30 and TRBJ2-1; D is undetermined. Germline V gene lookup returns CDR1 GTSNPN and CDR2 SVGIG (reference sequence). Deletions cut 2 bases from V and 0 bases from J, with 5 bases between. The CDR3 has 13 residues. CDR3 sequence: CAWSPISYNEQFF. CDR3 coding DNA: TGTGCCTGGAGTCCAATCTCCTACAATGAGCAGTTCTTC.

This chain links TRBV29-1 with TRBJ2-7, with a tentative D call TRBD2 (6 bases). V lost 1 base and J 7 bases, leaving 11 bases between the germline ends. The CDR3 extends over 12 amino acids. Germline V gene lookup returns CDR1 SQVTM and CDR2 ANQGSEA. The CDR3 loop reads CSVEGPAGEQYF. In DNA form, the CDR3 reads TGCAGCGTTGAAGGTCCCGCGGGAGAGCAGTACTTC.

Remarks on this clone: In the same sample, other DNA sequences code for this CDR3. The chain recombines TRBV30 with TRBJ2-7; D unresolved. Germline CDR1 is GTSNPN and CDR2 is SVGIG (reference sequence). The ends were cut back, 5 bases at V and 2 bases at J, with 10 bases in the middle. CDR3 length: 12 residues. CDR3 region: CAWRTPTYEQYF. The CDR3 nucleotides read TGTGCCTGGCGAACACCTACCTACGAGCAGTACTTC.

The chain uses TRBV6-5 and TRBJ2-4; D uncertain. CDR3 length: 13 residues. V was shortened by 0 bases and J by 11 bases, with 11 bases between the two germline ends. CDR1 is MNHEY, CDR2 SVGAGI, per germline. The chain's CDR3 is CASSYSNFAVQYF. The CDR3 nucleotides are TGTGCCAGCAGTTACTCGAATTTTGCAGTTCAGTACTTC.

The chain employs TRBV25-1 and TRBJ2-1, with a tentative D call TRBD2 (6 bases). CDR1 and CDR2 (germline): MGHDK, SYGVNS. The CDR3 extends over 16 amino acids. V shed 1 base and J shed 4 bases, with 14 bases lying between them. The chain's CDR3 is CASSESFREIYNEQFF. The CDR3 DNA reads as TGTGCCAGCAGTGAATCCTTCCGGGAGATTTACAATGAGCAGTTCTTC.

This rearrangement joins TRBV28 to TRBJ2-5; the D gene is possibly TRBD1 (5 bases). Germline lookup yields CDR1 MDHEN and CDR2 SYDVKM. The CDR3 has 15 amino acids. V lost 2 bases, J lost 4 bases, and 14 bases lay in between. DNA for the CDR3: TGTGCCAGCAGTTTAGTGCGCAGGGTGGGAGAGACCCAGTACTTC. Translated: CASSLVRRVGETQYF.

The chain uses TRBV10-3 and TRBJ2-3; TRBD2 matches at 7 bases. The CDR3 loop spans 15 amino acids. Unmatched junction bases numbered 8, after V lost 6 bases and J lost 2 bases. CDR1 is ENHRY, CDR2 SYGVKD, per germline. CDR3 DNA: TGTGCCATCAGGACCGCTAGCGGCTACACAGATACGCAGTATTTT. This codes for CAIRTASGYTDTQYF.

The chain has TRBV15 and TRBJ2-3; TRBD1 matches at 9 bases. In germline, CDR1 is LNHNV, CDR2 YYDKDF (reference sequence). The CDR3 contains 15 residues. The junction had 6 bases not matched to a gene; V was cut back by 7 bases and J by 1 base. The DNA for the CDR3 is TGTGCCACCAACGCGAGGACAGGGGGCACAGATACGCAGTATTTT. The encoded protein is CATNARTGGTDTQYF.

The chain couples TRBV7-9 to TRBJ1-1; D is unclear. Looked up from germline, CDR1 is SEHNR and CDR2 is FQNEAQ (reference sequence). V gave up 8 bases and J gave up 0 bases, with 4 bases separating them. The CDR3 spans 11 residues. DNA of the CDR3: TGTGCCAGCCAGGTGAACACTGAAGCTTTCTTT. Amino acids: CASQVNTEAFF.

CDR3 sequence (DNA): TGTGCCATCGGGACAGGAGATAATGAAAAACTGTTTTTT. Protein sequence: CAIGTGDNEKLFF. The genes are TRBV7-9 and TRBJ1-4, with 8 bases aligning to TRBD1. Germline CDR1 reads SEHNR; CDR2 reads FQNEAQ (reference sequence). The CDR3 covers 13 residues. The ends lost 10 bases at V and 4 bases at J; junction bases unmatched: 5.

About this clone itself: This probably arose from a read error, given a far larger clone one base away. At the DNA level, this CDR3 is encoded by other sequences in the same sample as well. V usage is TRBV11-2 and J usage is TRBJ2-3; TRBD2 matches at 10 bases. Germline V gene lookup returns CDR1 SGHAT and CDR2 FQNNGV. V dropped 5 bases and J dropped 1; count of bases not matched to a gene: 3. The CDR3 has 15 amino acids. The CDR3 region has the DNA TGTGCCAGCAGCGACGGGACTAGCGGCACAGATACGCAGTATTTT. It codes for CASSDGTSGTDTQYF.

The chain couples TRBV6-5 to TRBJ2-1, with D unresolved. The V gene lost 0 bases and the J gene lost 6 bases, with 15 bases spanning the gap. CDR3 length equals 16 residues. Per germline, CDR1 MNHEY and CDR2 SVGAGI. CDR3 loop: CASSYSGYAPGNEQFF. CDR3 nucleotide sequence: TGTGCCAGCAGTTACTCAGGCTACGCCCCTGGCAATGAGCAGTTCTTC.

J is TRBJ2-1 and V is TRBV19, with 11 bases matching TRBD2. The V segment lost 3 bases and the J segment 4 bases; nucleotides outside the gene matches: 8. CDR1 is LNHDA and CDR2 is SQIVND in the germline V gene (reference sequence). The CDR3 runs 17 residues. CDR3 amino acids: CASSILLAGEGYNEQFF. In nucleotides, the CDR3 is TGTGCCAGTAGTATCCTACTAGCGGGAGAAGGGTACAATGAGCAGTTCTTC.

The chain employs TRBV6-6 and TRBJ2-7; 14 positions agree with TRBD2. CDR3 length: 16 residues. CDR1 is MNHNY and CDR2 is SVGAGI in the germline V gene (reference sequence). With V trimmed by 1 base and J by 5 bases, 4 bases remained unmatched. CDR3 DNA: TGTGCCAGCAGTTACTGGGGACTAGCGGGAGACCACGAGCAGTACTTC. Its protein is CASSYWGLAGDHEQYF.

This clone was seen a single time. This rearrangement joins TRBV27 to TRBJ1-5; D is unresolved. V lost 6 bases, J lost 4 bases, and 7 bases lay in between. The CDR3 loop spans 12 amino acids. Germline V gives CDR1 MNHEY, CDR2 SMNVEV (reference sequence). The CDR3 loop is CASRPLNQPQHF. In nucleotides, the CDR3 is TGTGCCAGCAGACCCCTTAATCAGCCCCAGCATTTT.

This clone is a singleton in its sample. This chain connects TRBV23-1 to TRBJ2-7; 11 nucleotides match TRBD1. TRBV23-1 is an open reading frame, and its role is uncertain. This CDR3 comprises 16 residues. J was trimmed by 2 bases and V by 6 bases; bases with no gene match: 9. The CDR3 sequence is CASRLPGTGGPYEQYF. CDR3 in DNA: TGCGCCAGCAGGCTACCCGGGACAGGGGGTCCCTACGAGCAGTACTTC.

The sample holds one count of this clone. V usage is TRBV27 and J usage is TRBJ1-1, with D maybe TRBD1 (5 bases). Germline CDR1 and CDR2: MNHEY and SMNVEV (reference sequence). This CDR3 spans 15 amino acids. V was shortened by 4 bases and J by 1 base, with 13 bases between the two germline ends. CDR3 DNA: TGTGCCAGCAGTTCTCCTGGGGCGGGGAACACTGAAGCTTTCTTT. Translating gives CASSSPGAGNTEAFF.